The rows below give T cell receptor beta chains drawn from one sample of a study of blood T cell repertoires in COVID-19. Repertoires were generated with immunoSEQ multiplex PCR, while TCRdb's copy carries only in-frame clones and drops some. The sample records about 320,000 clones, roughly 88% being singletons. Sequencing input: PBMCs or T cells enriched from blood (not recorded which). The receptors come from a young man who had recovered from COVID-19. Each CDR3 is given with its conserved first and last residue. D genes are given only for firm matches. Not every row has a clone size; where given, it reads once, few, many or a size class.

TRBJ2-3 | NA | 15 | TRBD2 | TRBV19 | TGTGCCAGTAAAACTAGCGGGGGACGCACAGATACGCAGTATTTT | CASKTSGGRTDTQYF
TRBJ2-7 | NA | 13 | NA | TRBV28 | TGTGCCAGCAGAATCGGGAGCTCCTACGAGCAGTACTTC | CASRIGSSYEQYF
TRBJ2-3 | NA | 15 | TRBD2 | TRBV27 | TGTGCCAGCAAACCCGGGACTAGCTCTAAAGATACGCAGTATTTT | CASKPGTSSKDTQYF
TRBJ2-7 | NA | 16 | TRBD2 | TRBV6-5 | TGTGCCAGCAGTTCCATAGCGGGGCCAGGGTCCTACGAGCAGTACTTC | CASSSIAGPGSYEQYF
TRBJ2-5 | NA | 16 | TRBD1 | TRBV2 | TGTGCCAGCAGTGAAGCGCTACAGGGGGCTCGGGAGACCCAGTACTTC | CASSEALQGARETQYF
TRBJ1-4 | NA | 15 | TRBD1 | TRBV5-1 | TGCGCCAGCAGCTCCCGGACAGGTGGTGGTGAAAAACTGTTTTTT | CASSSRTGGGEKLFF
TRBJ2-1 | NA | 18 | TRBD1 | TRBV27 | TGTGCCAGCAGTTTATCGGGGCTGGCAGGGGGTACCTACAATGAGCAGTTCTTC | CASSLSGLAGGTYNEQFF
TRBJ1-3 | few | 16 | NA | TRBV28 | TGTGCCAGCAGCCCCACCGCCGGGAACTCTGGAAACACCATATATTTT | CASSPTAGNSGNTIYF
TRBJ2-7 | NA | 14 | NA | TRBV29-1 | TGCAGCGTTGAGAAGGGAGTTGGGGGCTCCGAGCAGTACTTC | CSVEKGVGGSEQYF
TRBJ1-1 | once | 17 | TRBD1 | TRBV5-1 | TGCGCCAGCAGCTTGGCCCACAGGGGGAGAATGAACACTGAAGCTTTCTTT | CASSLAHRGRMNTEAFF
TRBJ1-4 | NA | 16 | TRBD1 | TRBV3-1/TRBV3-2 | TGTGCCAGCAGCCGGACAGGGGAGTCGGAGGTTGAAAAACTGTTTTTT | CASSRTGESEVEKLFF
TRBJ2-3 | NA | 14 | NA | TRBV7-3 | TGTGCCAGCAGCTCCGGGACTGGCACAGATACGCAGTATTTT | CASSSGTGTDTQYF
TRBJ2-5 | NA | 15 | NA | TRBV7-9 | TGTGCCAGCAGCCCTGTCGGGGGTCCGGGGGAGACCCAGTACTTC | CASSPVGGPGETQYF
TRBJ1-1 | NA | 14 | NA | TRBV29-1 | TGCAGCGTTACCAGCGCAGGGTGGTACACTGAAGCTTTCTTT | CSVTSAGWYTEAFF
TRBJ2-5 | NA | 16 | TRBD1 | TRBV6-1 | TGTGCCAGCAGTAAAGCCGGGACAGGGCTCTTGGAGACCCAGTACTTC | CASSKAGTGLLETQYF
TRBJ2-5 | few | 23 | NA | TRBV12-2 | TGTGCAAGTCGCTCCCGGGGGCGGGTTCGTAGGACTAGCGGGGGACGGTACCAAGAGACCCAGTACTTC | CASRSRGRVRRTSGGRYQETQYF
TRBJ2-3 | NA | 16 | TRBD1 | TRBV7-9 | TGTGCCAGCAGCTTAGTGGGACAGGGTGTCGCAGATACGCAGTATTTT | CASSLVGQGVADTQYF
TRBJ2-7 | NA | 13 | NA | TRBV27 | TGTGCCAGCAGTAGTGGGACAACCTACGAGCAGTACTTC | CASSSGTTYEQYF
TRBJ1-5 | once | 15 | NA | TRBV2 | TGTGCCAGCAGTGAAGAGAGGGCCTCCAATCAGCCCCAGCATTTT | CASSEERASNQPQHF
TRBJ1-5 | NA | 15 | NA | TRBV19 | TGTGCCAGTAGTATAGATCACGGGATCGGTCAGCCCCAGCATTTT | CASSIDHGIGQPQHF
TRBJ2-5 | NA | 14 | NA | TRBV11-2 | TGTGCCAGCAGCGATTACAGGGTTCAAGAGACCCAGTACTTC | CASSDYRVQETQYF
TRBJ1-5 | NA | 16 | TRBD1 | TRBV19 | TGTGCCAGTAGTGGGACCGGGACAGTTAGCAATCAGCCCCAGCATTTT | CASSGTGTVSNQPQHF
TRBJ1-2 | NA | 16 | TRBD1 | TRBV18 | TGTGCCAGCTCACCGCGGACAGGTCCGATACGGTATGGCTACACCTTC | CASSPRTGPIRYGYTF
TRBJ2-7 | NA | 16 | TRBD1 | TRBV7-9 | TGTGCCAGCACCGCAATGCCGGGACAGGGATCCTACGAGCAGTACTTC | CASTAMPGQGSYEQYF
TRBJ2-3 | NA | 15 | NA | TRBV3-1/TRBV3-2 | TGTGCCAGCAGCCAAGGGGTCCTAGCGCGAGATACGCAGTATTTT | CASSQGVLARDTQYF
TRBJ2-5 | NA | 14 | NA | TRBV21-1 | TGTGCCAGCAGCGAACAGGGTCGAGGAGAGACCCAGTACTTC | CASSEQGRGETQYF
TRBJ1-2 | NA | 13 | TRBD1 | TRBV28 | TGTGCCAGCAGCTCCGGACAGGGAGAGGGCTACACCTTC | CASSSGQGEGYTF
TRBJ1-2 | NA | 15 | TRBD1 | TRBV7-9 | TGTGCCAGCAGCTTAAGTGGACAGGGAGGCGATGGCTACACCTTC | CASSLSGQGGDGYTF
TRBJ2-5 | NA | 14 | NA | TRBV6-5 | TGTGCCAGCAGTCGCCTCTCTGGGGCGCAGACCCAGTACTTC | CASSRLSGAQTQYF
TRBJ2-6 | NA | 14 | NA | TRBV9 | TGTGCCAGCAGCGGCCTCGGTGGGGCCAACGTCCTGACTTTC | CASSGLGGANVLTF
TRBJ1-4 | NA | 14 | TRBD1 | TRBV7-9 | TGTGCCAGCAGCTTAGAAGGGACAGGGGAAAAACTGTTTTTT | CASSLEGTGEKLFF
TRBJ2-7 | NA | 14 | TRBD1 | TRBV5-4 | TGTGCCAGCAGCTCCGACAGGGCCTCCTACGAGCAGTACTTC | CASSSDRASYEQYF
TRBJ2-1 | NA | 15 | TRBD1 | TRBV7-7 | TGTGCCAGCAGCCAGGAGAGGGGGCCCTACAATGAGCAGTTCTTC | CASSQERGPYNEQFF
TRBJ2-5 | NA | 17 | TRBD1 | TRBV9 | TGTGCCAGCAGCACCCCTAAAAGGGACAGGGGGCAAGAGACCCAGTACTTC | CASSTPKRDRGQETQYF
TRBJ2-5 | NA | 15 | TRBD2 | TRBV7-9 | TGTGCCAGCAGCTTAGGTTGGGGGGGCCAAGAGACCCAGTACTTC | CASSLGWGGQETQYF
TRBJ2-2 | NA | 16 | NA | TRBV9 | TGTGCCAGCAGCCCCCGAGGGGGGGGGCACACCGGGGAGCTGTTTTTT | CASSPRGGGHTGELFF
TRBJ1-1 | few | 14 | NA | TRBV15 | TGTGCCACCAGCAGAGTGGAGGTGGGCACTGAAGCTTTCTTT | CATSRVEVGTEAFF
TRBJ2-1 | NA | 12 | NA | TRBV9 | TGTGCCAGCAGCTCAAGCGGGCTCGAGCAGTTCTTC | CASSSSGLEQFF
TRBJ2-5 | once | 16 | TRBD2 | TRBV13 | TGTGCCAGCAGCCCCCGGACTAGTAGGACACAAGAGACCCAGTACTTC | CASSPRTSRTQETQYF
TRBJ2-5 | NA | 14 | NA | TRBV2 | TGTGCCAGCACCGAGGTCCAGTCAACGGAGACCCAGTACTTC | CASTEVQSTETQYF
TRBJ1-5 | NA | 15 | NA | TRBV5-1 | TGCGCCAGCAGCTCGGACGGGGGGAGCAATCAGCCCCAGCATTTT | CASSSDGGSNQPQHF
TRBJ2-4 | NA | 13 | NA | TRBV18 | TGTGCCAGCTCACAAGATCTAGAAAACATTCAGTACTTC | CASSQDLENIQYF
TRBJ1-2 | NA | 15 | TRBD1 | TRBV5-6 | TGTGCCAGCAGCTTGGCCTGGGACAGCTTATATGGCTACACCTTC | CASSLAWDSLYGYTF
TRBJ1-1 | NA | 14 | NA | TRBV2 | TGTGCCAGCAGTGAACGAGGCGGGAACACTGAAGCTTTCTTT | CASSERGGNTEAFF
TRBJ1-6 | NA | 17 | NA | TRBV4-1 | TGCGCCAGCAGCCAGCAAGTGGCGGGGCGGAATAATTCACCCCTCCACTTT | CASSQQVAGRNNSPLHF
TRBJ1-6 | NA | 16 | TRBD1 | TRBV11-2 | TGTGCCAGCAGCCCCCCGACAGGGTTGGGCAATTCACCCCTCCACTTT | CASSPPTGLGNSPLHF
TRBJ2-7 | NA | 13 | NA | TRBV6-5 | TGTGCCAGCACCGGAGGGGCGGCCTACGAGCAGTACTTC | CASTGGAAYEQYF
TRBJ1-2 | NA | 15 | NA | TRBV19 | TGTGCCAGTAAGGGGTTAGAGGACAGCCGGTGGAAGTCTACCTTC | CASKGLEDSRWKSTF
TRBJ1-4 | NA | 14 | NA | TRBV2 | TGTGCCAGCAGGGCCCGACAGAGTAATGAAAAACTGTTTTTT | CASRARQSNEKLFF
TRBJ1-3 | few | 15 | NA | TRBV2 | TGTGCCAGCAGCGGGGGGCAGTACTCTGGAAACACCATATATTTT | CASSGGQYSGNTIYF
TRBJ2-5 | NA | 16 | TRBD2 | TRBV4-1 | TGCGCCAGCAGCCAAGATAGGCCGGGGGGGCGAGAGACCCAGTACTTC | CASSQDRPGGRETQYF
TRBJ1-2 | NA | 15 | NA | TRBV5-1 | TGCGCCTCGACGGGGGGCAGTTCGGGTCAAGATGGCTACACCTTC | CASTGGSSGQDGYTF
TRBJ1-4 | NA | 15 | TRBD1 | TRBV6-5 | TGTGCCAGCAGAAAAGACAGGGCAACTAATGAAAAACTGTTTTTT | CASRKDRATNEKLFF
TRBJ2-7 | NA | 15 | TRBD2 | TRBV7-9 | TGTGCCAGCAGCTTAGGCGGGGAGGGTCCCTACGAGCAGTACTTC | CASSLGGEGPYEQYF
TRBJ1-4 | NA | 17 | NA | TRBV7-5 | TGTGTCAGAATCCAACGGGAGACTGACAGATCTAATGAAAAACTGTTTTTT | CVRIQRETDRSNEKLFF